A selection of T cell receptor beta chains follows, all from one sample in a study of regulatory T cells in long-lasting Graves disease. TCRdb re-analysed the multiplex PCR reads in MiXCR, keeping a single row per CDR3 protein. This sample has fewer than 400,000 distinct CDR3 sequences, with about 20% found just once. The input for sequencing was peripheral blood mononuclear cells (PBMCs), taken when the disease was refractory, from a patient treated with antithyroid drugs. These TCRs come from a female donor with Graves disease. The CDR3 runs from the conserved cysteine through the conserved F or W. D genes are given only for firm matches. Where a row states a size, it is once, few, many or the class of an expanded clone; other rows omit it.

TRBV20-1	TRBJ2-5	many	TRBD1	CSASTTGGEKTQYF	TGCAGTGCTAGTACGACAGGGGGGGAAAAGACCCAGTACTTC
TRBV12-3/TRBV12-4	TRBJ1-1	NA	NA	CASSGHLEAFF	TGTGCCAGCAGTGGACACCTTGAAGCTTTCTTT
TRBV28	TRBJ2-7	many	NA	CASGRHGSSYEQYF	TGTGCCAGCGGACGACACGGTAGCTCCTACGAGCAGTACTTC
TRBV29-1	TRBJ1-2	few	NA	CSVVVAWDYGYTF	TGCAGCGTTGTCGTAGCTTGGGACTATGGCTACACCTTC
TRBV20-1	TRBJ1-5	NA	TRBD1	CSARGFGRGDHQPQHF	TGCAGTGCTAGAGGCTTCGGCAGGGGGGATCATCAGCCCCAGCATTTT
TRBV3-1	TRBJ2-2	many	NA	CASSQVWGRSTGELFF	TGTGCCAGCAGCCAAGTGTGGGGGAGATCGACCGGGGAGCTGTTTTTT
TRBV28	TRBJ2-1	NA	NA	CASSRAFKGIGEQFF	TGTGCCAGCAGTCGGGCCTTTAAGGGGATAGGGGAGCAGTTCTTC
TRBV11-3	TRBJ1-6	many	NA	CASSQGSYNSPLHF	TGTGCCAGCAGCCAGGGGTCTTATAATTCACCCCTCCACTTT
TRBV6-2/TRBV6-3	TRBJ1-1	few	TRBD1	CASSQGGRDLNTEAFF	TGTGCCAGCAGTCAGGGGGGAAGGGATCTGAACACTGAAGCTTTCTTT
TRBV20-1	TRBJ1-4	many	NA	CSAGGGEKLFF	TGCAGTGCTGGCGGGGGGGAAAAACTGTTTTTT
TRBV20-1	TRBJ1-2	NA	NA	CSARDRGYGYTF	TGCAGTGCTAGAGATAGGGGGTATGGCTACACCTTC
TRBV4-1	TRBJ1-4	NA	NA	CASSQESPPATNEKLFF	TGCGCCAGCAGCCAAGAATCCCCTCCTGCCACTAATGAAAAACTGTTTTTT
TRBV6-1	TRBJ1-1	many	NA	CASSDLGTGNTEAFF	TGTGCCAGCAGTGATCTTGGGACTGGGAACACTGAAGCTTTCTTT
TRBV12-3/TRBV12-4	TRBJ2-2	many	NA	CASSFYANTGELFF	TGTGCCAGCAGCTTTTATGCGAACACCGGGGAGCTGTTTTTT
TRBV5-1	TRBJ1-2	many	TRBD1	CASSGIPGQGLKYTF	TGCGCCAGCAGCGGAATACCGGGACAGGGTTTGAAATACACCTTC
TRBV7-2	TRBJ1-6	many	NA	CASSLAHISYNSPLHF	TGTGCCAGCAGCTTGGCCCACATCTCCTATAATTCACCCCTCCACTTT
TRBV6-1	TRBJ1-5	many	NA	CASSAQPQHF	TGTGCCAGCAGCGCTCAGCCCCAGCATTTT
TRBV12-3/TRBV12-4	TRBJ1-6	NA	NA	CASSFGWSPLHF	TGTGCCAGCAGTTTTGGGTGGTCACCCCTCCACTTT
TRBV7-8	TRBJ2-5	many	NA	CASSRRWETQYF	TGTGCCAGCAGCCGGAGGTGGGAGACCCAGTACTTC
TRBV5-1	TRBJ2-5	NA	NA	CASSYQTSRGETQYF	TGCGCCAGCAGCTACCAGACATCCCGGGGGGAGACCCAGTACTTC
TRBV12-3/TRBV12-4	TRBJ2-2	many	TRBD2	CASSPLAGGYTGELFF	TGTGCCAGCAGTCCGCTAGCGGGAGGGTACACCGGGGAGCTGTTTTTT
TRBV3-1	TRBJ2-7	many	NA	CASSQGGSRVDEQYF	TGTGCCAGCAGCCAAGGGGGGAGCAGGGTCGACGAGCAGTACTTC
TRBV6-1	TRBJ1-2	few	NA	CASSRLQGGGNYGYTF	TGTGCCAGCAGTCGTCTACAGGGAGGAGGAAACTATGGCTACACCTTC
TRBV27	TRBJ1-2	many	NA	CASSLRFKVSYGYTF	TGTGCCAGCAGTTTAAGATTCAAAGTCTCCTATGGCTACACCTTC
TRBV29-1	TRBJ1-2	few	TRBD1	CSVSGTGGNGYTF	TGCAGCGTTTCCGGGACAGGGGGGAATGGCTACACCTTC
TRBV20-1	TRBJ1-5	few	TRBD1	CSSYRGGQPQHF	TGCAGTAGTTACAGGGGGGGTCAGCCCCAGCATTTT
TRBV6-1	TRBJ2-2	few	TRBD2	CASRRRSGLAEGGELFF	TGTGCCAGCAGACGTAGATCCGGACTAGCCGAAGGCGGGGAGCTGTTTTTT
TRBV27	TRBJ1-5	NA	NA	CASHTRYSNQPQHF	TGTGCCAGTCACACCAGATATAGCAATCAGCCCCAGCATTTT
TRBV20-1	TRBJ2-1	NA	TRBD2	CSARDLLAGNRDEQFF	TGCAGTGCTAGAGATCTGCTAGCGGGGAACCGAGATGAGCAGTTCTTC
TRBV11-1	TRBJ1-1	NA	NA	CAAAVGEKAFF	TGTGCGGCCGCCGTTGGAGAAAAAGCTTTCTTT
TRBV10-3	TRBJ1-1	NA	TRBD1	CAISTGAMNTEAFF	TGTGCCATCAGTACAGGGGCCATGAACACTGAAGCTTTCTTT
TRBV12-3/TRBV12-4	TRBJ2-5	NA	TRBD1	CASSSRDRGGETQYF	TGTGCCAGCAGTTCCCGGGACAGGGGTGGAGAGACCCAGTACTTC
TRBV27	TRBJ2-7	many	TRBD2	CASSFLGAGDEQYF	TGTGCCAGCAGTTTCTTGGGAGCGGGAGACGAGCAGTACTTC
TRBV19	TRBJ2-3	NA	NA	CASSASSWGGNTDTQYF	TGTGCCAGTAGTGCCTCCTCGTGGGGAGGAAACACAGATACGCAGTATTTT
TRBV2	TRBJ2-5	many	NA	CASGGDRPGETQYF	TGTGCCAGCGGGGGGGACAGGCCGGGAGAGACCCAGTACTTC
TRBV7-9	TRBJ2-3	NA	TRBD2	CASSLTSGGIDTQYF	TGTGCCAGCAGCTTGACTAGCGGGGGGATAGATACGCAGTATTTT
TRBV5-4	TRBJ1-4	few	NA	CASSFHGGPLAF	TGTGCCAGCAGCTTTCACGGGGGTCCGCTTGCGTTT
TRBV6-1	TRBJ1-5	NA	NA	CASSEASGRAGWQPQHF	TGTGCCAGCAGTGAAGCGAGCGGAAGGGCGGGTTGGCAGCCCCAGCATTTT
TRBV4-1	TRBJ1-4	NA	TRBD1	CASSLLTGPREKLFF	TGCGCCAGCAGCCTCTTGACAGGGCCGCGTGAAAAACTGTTTTTT
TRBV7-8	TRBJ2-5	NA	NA	CAGSLANQETQYF	TGTGCCGGCAGCTTAGCGAATCAAGAGACCCAGTACTTC
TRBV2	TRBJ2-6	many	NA	CASTAQGTGANVLTF	TGTGCCAGCACCGCCCAGGGGACTGGGGCCAACGTCCTGACTTTC
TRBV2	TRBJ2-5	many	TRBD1	CASSGPGGAVETQYF	TGTGCCAGCAGTGGTCCAGGGGGCGCGGTAGAGACCCAGTACTTC
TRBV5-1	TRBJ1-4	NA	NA	CASSLAPARGEKLFF	TGCGCCAGCAGCTTGGCCCCAGCGCGGGGTGAAAAACTGTTTTTT
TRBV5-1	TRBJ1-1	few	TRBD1	CASSLTGVEGKAFF	TGCGCCAGCAGCTTGACAGGGGTGGAAGGGAAAGCTTTCTTT
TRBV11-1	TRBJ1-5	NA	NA	CASSSGAGQPQHF	TGCGCCAGCAGCTCCGGGGCGGGTCAGCCCCAGCATTTT
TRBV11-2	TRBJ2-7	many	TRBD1	CASSPWDREYEQYF	TGTGCCAGCAGCCCCTGGGACAGGGAATACGAGCAGTACTTC
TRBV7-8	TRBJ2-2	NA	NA	CASSLGRVTGELFF	TGTGCCAGCAGCTTAGGAAGGGTCACCGGGGAGCTGTTTTTT
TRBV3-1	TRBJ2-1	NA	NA	CASSQVGGEQFF	TGTGCCAGCAGCCAAGTGGGGGGTGAGCAGTTCTTC
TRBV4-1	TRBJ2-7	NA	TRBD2	CASSQGGGLDGYEQYF	TGCGCCAGCAGCCAAGGGGGGGGACTAGATGGCTACGAGCAGTACTTC
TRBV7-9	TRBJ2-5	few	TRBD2	CASSLGIRVWTSGNQETQYF	TGTGCCAGCAGCTTAGGAATCCGGGTTTGGACTAGCGGTAACCAAGAGACCCAGTACTTC
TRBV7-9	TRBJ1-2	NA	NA	CASTAGGYTF	TGTGCCAGCACCGCGGGGGGCTACACCTTC
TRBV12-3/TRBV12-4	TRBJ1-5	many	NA	CASSPGTASNQPQHF	TGTGCCAGCAGCCCTGGGACGGCGAGCAATCAGCCCCAGCATTTT